Given below is one TCR beta chain in context. As yet, its antigen is unknown. This entry comes from a study of shared clonotypes between healthy human individuals. Study background: Per-donor plates numbered three CD4 naive, three CD4 memory, two CD8 naive and one CD8 memory.

Germline values: CDR1 MDHEN, CDR2 SYDVKM. V trimming: 5 bases; J trimming: 4 bases; junction bases outside the gene matches: 7. CDR3 length: 15 residues. Study conclusions and caveats: Few donors restricted represented genetic and exposure-history diversity.

TCRdb keeps only in-frame clones here, not all; method: immunoSEQ multiplex PCR. Of more than 1,200,000 clones in the sample, 97% to 99% are singletons; the top ten hold roughly 0.35%. The chain recombines TRBV28 with TRBJ1-4; 7 nucleotides line up with TRBD1. The receptor was derived from a man aged 25 to 45 in good health. What was sequenced was naive CD4+ T cells sorted from blood. Subset here: CD45RA+ positively selected. The CDR3 DNA follows: TGTGCCAGCAGTATACCAGGGGGGCGTAATGAAAAACTGTTTTTT. Its translation: CASSIPGGRNEKLFF.